Sequencing of this T cell receptor beta chain was carried out in a study of tumor and adjacent non-tumor tissue in lung cancer. Note on this clonotype: At one of its ends the junction is not consistent with the germline gene, which may arise from a read error.

The CDR3 loop spans 15 amino acids. Germline CDR1 and CDR2: SGHAT and FQDESV (reference sequence). The library came from three nested PCR rounds adapted from ARM-PCR protocols. TCRdb passed the multiplex PCR reads through MiXCR, listing each CDR3 protein once. The repertoire includes under 140,000 distinct CDR3 sequences, approximately 87% of them detected once, and 20% to 25% sits in the top ten. The template was RNA from unsorted bulk tissue. Newly diagnosed lung cancer patients had thoracic surgery in China, August–November 2014, without prior chemotherapy. The chain carries TRBV11-1 and TRBJ2-7; no definite D call. Sequencing input: lung tumor tissue. The receptor's source is a man between 65 and 80 years old with non-small cell lung cancer. CDR3 protein: CASSLGASTSYKQYF. DNA of the CDR3: TGTGCCAGCAGTTTAGGAGCTTCCACCTCCTACAAGCAGTACTTC.